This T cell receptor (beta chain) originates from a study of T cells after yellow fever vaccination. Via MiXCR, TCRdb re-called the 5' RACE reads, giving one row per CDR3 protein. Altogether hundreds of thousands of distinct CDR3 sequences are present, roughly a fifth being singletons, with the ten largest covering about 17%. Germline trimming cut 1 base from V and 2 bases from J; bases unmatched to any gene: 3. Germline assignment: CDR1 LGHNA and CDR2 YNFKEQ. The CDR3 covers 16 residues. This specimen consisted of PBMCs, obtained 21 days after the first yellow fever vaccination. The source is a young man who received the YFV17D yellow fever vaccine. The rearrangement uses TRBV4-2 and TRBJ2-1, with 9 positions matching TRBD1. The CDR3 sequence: CASSQAGTGTYNEQFF. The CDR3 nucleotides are TGTGCCAGCAGCCAAGCCGGGACAGGGACCTACAATGAGCAGTTCTTC.